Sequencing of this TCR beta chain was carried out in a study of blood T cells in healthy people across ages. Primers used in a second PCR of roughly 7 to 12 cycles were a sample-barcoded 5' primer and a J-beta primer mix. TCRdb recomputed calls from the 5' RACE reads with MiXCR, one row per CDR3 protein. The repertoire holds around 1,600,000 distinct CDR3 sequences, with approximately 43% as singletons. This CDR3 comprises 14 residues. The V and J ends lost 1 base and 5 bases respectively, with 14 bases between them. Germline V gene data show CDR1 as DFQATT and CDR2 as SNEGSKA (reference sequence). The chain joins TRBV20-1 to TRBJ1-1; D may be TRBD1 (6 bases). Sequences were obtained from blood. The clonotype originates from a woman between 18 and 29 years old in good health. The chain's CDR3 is CSARGGGGGTEAFF. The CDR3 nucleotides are TGCAGTGCTAGAGGGGGAGGAGGGGGAACTGAAGCTTTCTTT.